These 14 T cell receptor beta chains came from one sample sequenced in a study of blood T cell repertoires in COVID-19 (dated by TCRdb to 2018 to 2021). Library prep was done by the immunoSEQ multiplex PCR assay. The table comes from immuneACCESS by way of TCRdb, which keeps in-frame sequences with V and J called. Part of the clones is missing from these tables; in studies checked, under half for an unresolved V gene and the rest for unknown reasons. The sample data list about 130,000 clones, and about 85% of these were observed just once. Around 5% of the sample lies in the top ten. The sample taken for sequencing was peripheral blood. The receptors shown here come from a woman in her 70s with COVID-19, enrolled during active disease.

This sequence joins TRBV2 and TRBJ1-5; D may be TRBD1 (5 bases). The germline gives CDR1 SNHLY, CDR2 FYNNEI. V was trimmed by 4 bases and J by 3 bases, leaving 16 bases between them. This CDR3 contains 16 residues. CDR3 bases: TGTGCCAGCAGTGGGGATGTGACAGCCACCAATCAGCCCCAGCATTTT. It is translated as CASSGDVTATNQPQHF.

A single count supports this clone. CDR3 coding DNA: TGTGCCAGCAGCTTACTTACAGGGGGGGAAGCTTTCTTT. Translation gives CASSLLTGGEAFF. The V call is TRBV7-3, the J call TRBJ1-1; 8 bases map to TRBD1. V was clipped by 2 bases and J by 8 bases; unmatched bases: 4. CDR1 and CDR2 from the germline V gene are SGHTA and FQGTGA. The CDR3 contains 13 residues.

The genes are TRBV4-2 and TRBJ1-5; 7 positions agree with TRBD1. Germline loops: CDR1 LGHNA, CDR2 YNFKEQ. This CDR3 has 16 amino acids. The J segment lost 6 bases and the V segment lost 0 bases, leaving 8 bases of the junction unmatched. The CDR3 protein is CASSQDLRGGGQPQHF. The DNA for the CDR3 is TGTGCCAGCAGCCAAGATTTAAGAGGGGGCGGTCAGCCCCAGCATTTT.

The chain uses TRBV4-1 and TRBJ1-2; 8 bases are shared with TRBD1. After removal of 2 bases from V and 7 bases from J, the junction contained 18 bases not matched to a gene. CDR1 MGHRA and CDR2 YSYEKL come from the germline V gene. The CDR3 has 18 residues. CDR3: CASSQLTNRGAAGFGYTF. In DNA, the CDR3 is TGCGCCAGCAGCCAACTTACTAACAGGGGGGCGGCGGGCTTTGGCTACACCTTC.

The chain combines TRBV5-1 with TRBJ1-6; 10 nucleotides line up with TRBD1. Germline V gene sequence: CDR1 SGHRS, CDR2 YFSETQ. The CDR3 length is 19 residues. With V trimmed by 3 bases and J by 0 bases, 9 bases remained unmatched. DNA of the CDR3: TGCGCCAGCAGCTCCGGGACAGGGGTTTTCGGCTCCTATAATTCACCCCTCCACTTT. Translated: CASSSGTGVFGSYNSPLHF.

This chain connects TRBV7-9 to TRBJ1-1, with 7 positions matching TRBD1. The germline CDR1 and CDR2 sequences are SEHNR and FQNEAQ (reference sequence). Trimming took 3 bases from V and 4 from J; bases not matched to a gene: 17. The CDR3 length is 18 residues. The CDR3 nucleotides read TGTGCCAGCAGCTTCCCCAGGGGGTTTTCTAAATGGGCCACTGAAGCTTTCTTT. It specifies CASSFPRGFSKWATEAFF.

This clone was seen more than once but under ten times. The chain joins TRBV9 to TRBJ2-1; 12 bases agree with TRBD2. The CDR3 has 16 amino acids. Germline lookup yields CDR1 SGDLS and CDR2 YYNGEE. The V gene end was trimmed by 3 bases and the J gene end by 6 bases; junction bases not matched to a gene: 7. DNA for the CDR3: TGTGCCAGCAGCGGGCGGACTAGCGGGAACGGCAATGAGCAGTTCTTC. This codes for CASSGRTSGNGNEQFF.

This rearrangement joins TRBV6-5 to TRBJ2-7; 7 bases are shared with TRBD1. Looked up from germline, CDR1 is MNHEY and CDR2 is SVGAGI. This CDR3 comprises 14 residues. V gave up 4 bases and J gave up 3 bases; unmatched junction bases: 6. CDR3 sequence: CASSLQGSLYEQYF. As DNA, the CDR3 is TGTGCCAGCAGTTTACAGGGGTCTCTCTACGAGCAGTACTTC.

Regarding this clone: Mismatch with germline at one junction end may stem from a read error. The rearrangement links TRBV3-1 (or the pseudogene TRBV3-2) to TRBJ2-7; possibly TRBD1 for D (5 bases). This CDR3 is built from 12 residues. Germline V lookup: CDR1 LGHDT, CDR2 YNNKEL (reference sequence). The DNA for the CDR3 is TGTGCCAGCAGCCAAGAGGACACCCGAGTTCACTTC. Protein sequence: CASSQEDTRVHF.

This chain links TRBV6-5 with TRBJ2-2; 9 bases line up with TRBD1. V dropped 6 bases and J dropped 5; count of bases not matched to a gene: 7. The CDR3 loop spans 15 amino acids. Germline-derived CDR1 and CDR2 are MNHEY and SVGAGI. CDR3 in DNA: TGTGCCAGCAGAAAGACAGGGGGTCTGACCGGGGAGCTGTTTTTT. Translating gives CASRKTGGLTGELFF.

This chain uses TRBV4-1 with TRBJ1-5, with D possibly TRBD1 on 5 matching bases. The germline V gene encodes CDR1 MGHRA and CDR2 YSYEKL. This CDR3 contains 16 residues. Trimming pared 0 bases from V and 7 bases from J, leaving 16 bases between. The CDR3 is CASSQDRWQPGQPQHF. DNA of the CDR3: TGCGCCAGCAGCCAAGATCGGTGGCAGCCAGGGCAGCCCCAGCATTTT.

The CDR3 sequence: CASSWFTGDSNVLTF. In nucleotides, the CDR3 is TGTGCCAGCAGCTGGTTTACAGGGGATTCGAACGTCCTGACTTTC. The chain links TRBV5-6 to TRBJ2-6; 7 bases agree with TRBD1. CDR1 and CDR2 from the germline V gene are SGHDT and YYEEEE. CDR3 length equals 15 residues. The V segment lost 3 bases and the J segment 10 bases; nucleotides outside the gene matches: 10.

The chain uses TRBV9 and TRBJ2-5; D perhaps matches TRBD1 (6 bases). Trimming removed 0 bases at V and 6 bases at J, with 9 bases between. There are 13 residues in the CDR3. Germline CDR1 reads SGDLS; CDR2 reads YYNGEE. The CDR3 region has the DNA TGTGCCAGCAGCGTAGTTTGGGACAAGACCCAGTACTTC. It codes for CASSVVWDKTQYF.

The V call is TRBV29-1, the J call TRBJ1-1; 7 nucleotides line up with TRBD1. CDR1 and CDR2 (germline): SQVTM, ANQGSEA. The CDR3 runs 14 residues. The trim removed 4 bases at V and 10 bases at J, leaving 15 bases unmatched. CDR3 amino acids: CSVASPLGTVGAFF. The CDR3 nucleotides are TGCAGCGTTGCATCTCCTTTAGGGACAGTTGGAGCTTTCTTT. Filled out from reference TRBV29-1 and TRBJ1-1, the complete variable domain reads SAVISQKPSRDICQRGTSLTIQCQVDSQVTMMFWYRQQPGQSLTLIATANQGSEATYESGFVIDKFPISRPNLTFSTLTVSNMSPEDSSIYLCSVASPLGTVGAFFGQGTRLTVV.